This is a list of T cell receptor beta chains from one sample in a study of cytomegalovirus exposure and HLA in healthy donors. Libraries were prepared by immunoSEQ multiplex PCR; TCRdb keeps only in-frame clonotypes and omits some of them. The sample lists under 150,000 clones; 70% to 85% were seen once. Sequenced material: PBMCs. These receptors originate from a boy aged 5-17 years in good health and CMV-seronegative. Each CDR3 is given with its conserved first and last residue. A D gene is named only where the DNA matches it firmly. Some rows have no size entry. The others give once, few or many, or a class for an expanded clone.

NA	TRBV29-1	TRBD1	TRBJ1-4	TGCAGCGCTCAGACAGGGCGTGCAACTAATGAAAAACTGTTTTTT	CSAQTGRATNEKLFF
NA	TRBV13	TRBD2	TRBJ2-7	TGTGCCAGCAGCTTAGGAGCGGGAGGGCCAGGTGAGCAGTACTTC	CASSLGAGGPGEQYF
few	TRBV13	TRBD2	TRBJ2-1	TGTGCCAGCAGACGCGGGGGGACGTATGATGAGCAGTTCTTC	CASRRGGTYDEQFF
NA	TRBV7-2	NA	TRBJ1-4	TGTGCCAGCAGCTTCAGGGAAGCAACTAATGAAAAACTGTTTTTT	CASSFREATNEKLFF
NA	TRBV5-8	TRBD1	TRBJ2-3	TGTGCCAGCAGCTTGAGGCAGGGGGTCACAGATACGCAGTATTTT	CASSLRQGVTDTQYF
NA	TRBV7-3	TRBD1	TRBJ2-3	TGTGCCAGCAGCAGCTCTCTGGACAGGCGCACAGATACGCAGTATTTT	CASSSSLDRRTDTQYF
NA	TRBV11-1	TRBD1	TRBJ2-3	TGTGCCAGCAGCTCTATGGGGACAGGCAACTATTTT	CASSSMGTGNYF
NA	TRBV6-6	TRBD1	TRBJ1-2	TGTGCCAGCAGTTTTTCGGACAGGGAGAACTATGGCTACACCTTC	CASSFSDRENYGYTF
NA	TRBV5-1	NA	TRBJ2-2	TGCGCCAGCAGCTTGGGCAGGGTAGGGCACGGGGAGCTGTTTTTT	CASSLGRVGHGELFF
few	TRBV27	TRBD2	TRBJ2-7	TGTGCCAGCAGGACTAGCGGGACTCTATTCGACGAGCAGTACTTC	CASRTSGTLFDEQYF
NA	TRBV13	NA	TRBJ2-7	TGTGCCAGCAGCCCCGGGAGCTCCTACGAGCAGTACTTC	CASSPGSSYEQYF
NA	TRBV9	NA	TRBJ2-7	TGTGCCAGCAGCGTAGCTCTATCCTACGAGCAGTACTTC	CASSVALSYEQYF
NA	TRBV9	TRBD1	TRBJ1-3	TGTGCCAGCAGCTTAACCGGGACAGCGCTCTCTGGAAACACCATATATTTT	CASSLTGTALSGNTIYF
NA	TRBV10-3	NA	TRBJ2-5	TGTGCCATCGGTGGCAGCCAAGAGACCCAGTACTTC	CAIGGSQETQYF
NA	TRBV6-1	NA	TRBJ2-7	TGTGCCAGCAGTCTGAATACGGACAATTACTACGAGCAGTACTTC	CASSLNTDNYYEQYF
NA	TRBV15	NA	TRBJ2-2	TGTGCCACCAGCAGAGACTATGGGGCAAGGAACACCGGGGAGCTGTTTTTT	CATSRDYGARNTGELFF
NA	TRBV5-1	TRBD1	TRBJ2-1	TGCGCCAGCAGCTTGGACAGGGGGTTTAACAATGAGCAGTTCTTC	CASSLDRGFNNEQFF
once	TRBV25-1	TRBD1	TRBJ1-2	TGTGCCAGCAGTGAATTTACGGGACAGGGGAGAGATGGCTACACCTTC	CASSEFTGQGRDGYTF
NA	TRBV4-2	NA	TRBJ1-1	TGTGCCAGCAGCCAAGGAGGTTCAGGAGGCACTGAAGCTTTCTTT	CASSQGGSGGTEAFF
NA	TRBV29-1	NA	TRBJ1-5	TGCAGCGTTGGGGGCAAGGGGCCCCAGCATTTT	CSVGGKGPQHF
NA	TRBV5-4	TRBD2	TRBJ2-3	TGTGCCAGCAGCCCCACCCCTAGCGGGGGGTCCACAGATACGCAGTATTTT	CASSPTPSGGSTDTQYF
NA	TRBV19	TRBD1	TRBJ1-5	TGTGCCAGTAGTATTCGAGGACAGGTAAATCAGCCCCAGCATTTT	CASSIRGQVNQPQHF
NA	TRBV7-2	NA	TRBJ1-5	TGTGCCAGCAGCTCCATCCCGGGGATGGGTCAGCCCCAGCATTTT	CASSSIPGMGQPQHF
once	TRBV7-2	TRBD1	TRBJ1-5	TGTGCCAGCAGCCCGGGACAGATAAATCAGCCCCAGCATTTT	CASSPGQINQPQHF
NA	TRBV10-3	TRBD1	TRBJ1-1	TGTGCCATCAGTGAGTTGCAGGGGGCGAGCACTGAAGCTTTCTTT	CAISELQGASTEAFF
NA	TRBV15	NA	TRBJ2-5	TGTGCCACCAGCAGAGATCTTCTTGCGGAGACCCAGTACTTC	CATSRDLLAETQYF
NA	TRBV4-3	TRBD2	TRBJ2-1	TGCGCCAGCAGCCAAGCTTGGGCGGGGGGATACAATGAGCAGTTCTTC	CASSQAWAGGYNEQFF
NA	TRBV30	NA	TRBJ2-2	TGTGCCTGGAGTGTATGGGCCGAGAAGTACACCGGGGAGCTGTTTTTT	CAWSVWAEKYTGELFF
NA	TRBV4-3	TRBD1	TRBJ1-4	TGCGCCAGCAGCCAAGATGGCGGGACAGGGGGCGAAAAACTGTTTTTT	CASSQDGGTGGEKLFF
NA	TRBV7-3	TRBD2	TRBJ2-1	TGTGCCAGCAGCTTAGGGACTAGCGGGCCATACAATGAGCAGTTCTTC	CASSLGTSGPYNEQFF
NA	TRBV18	TRBD1	TRBJ2-7	TGTGCCAGCTCACCACCAGGACAGGGGGGCGCCGAGCAGTACTTC	CASSPPGQGGAEQYF
NA	TRBV4-1	NA	TRBJ2-2	TGCGCCAGCAGCCAAGTCGGGACCTTGGGAGGCGGGGAGCTGTTTTTT	CASSQVGTLGGGELFF
NA	TRBV19	TRBD1	TRBJ1-2	TGTGCCAGTATCCTAGACAGGGGGTTTCTCTATGGCTACACCTTC	CASILDRGFLYGYTF
NA	TRBV30	NA	TRBJ2-2	TGTGCCTGGAGGGGAACAGGGAACACCGGGGAGCTGTTTTTT	CAWRGTGNTGELFF
few	TRBV10-3	TRBD1	TRBJ1-5	TGTGCCATCAGCGGGGGACAGGACAATCAGCCCCAGCATTTT	CAISGGQDNQPQHF
NA	TRBV5-4	TRBD1	TRBJ1-1	TGTGCCAGCAGAAGGGGACAGGTTGATATGAACACTGAAGCTTTCTTT	CASRRGQVDMNTEAFF
NA	TRBV5-4	TRBD1	TRBJ2-3	TGTGCCGTCGCGGACCTGGGACAGGGTGTAGTTGATACGCAGTATTTT	CAVADLGQGVVDTQYF
NA	TRBV4-2	TRBD2	TRBJ2-2	TGTGCCAGCAGCATCCTAGCGGGGGCGGACACCGGGGAGCTGTTTTTT	CASSILAGADTGELFF
NA	TRBV2	NA	TRBJ1-2	TGTGCCAGCAGTGAACAGGCTGGCTATGGCTACACCTTC	CASSEQAGYGYTF